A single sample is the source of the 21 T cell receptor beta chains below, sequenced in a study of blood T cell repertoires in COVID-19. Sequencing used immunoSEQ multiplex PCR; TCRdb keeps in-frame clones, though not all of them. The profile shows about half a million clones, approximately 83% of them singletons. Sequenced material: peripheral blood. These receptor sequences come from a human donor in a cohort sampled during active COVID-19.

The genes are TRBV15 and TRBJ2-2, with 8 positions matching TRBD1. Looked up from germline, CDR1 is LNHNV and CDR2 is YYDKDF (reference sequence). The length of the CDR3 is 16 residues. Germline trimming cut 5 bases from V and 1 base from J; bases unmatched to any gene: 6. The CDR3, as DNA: TGTGCCACCAGCCCCGGGGACAGGCGGAACACCGGGGAGCTGTTTTTT. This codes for CATSPGDRRNTGELFF.

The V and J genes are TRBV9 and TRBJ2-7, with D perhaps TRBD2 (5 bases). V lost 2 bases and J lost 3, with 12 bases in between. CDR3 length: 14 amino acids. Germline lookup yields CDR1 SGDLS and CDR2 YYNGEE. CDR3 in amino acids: CASSVGESHYEQYF. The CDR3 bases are TGTGCCAGCAGCGTGGGAGAGTCGCACTACGAGCAGTACTTC.

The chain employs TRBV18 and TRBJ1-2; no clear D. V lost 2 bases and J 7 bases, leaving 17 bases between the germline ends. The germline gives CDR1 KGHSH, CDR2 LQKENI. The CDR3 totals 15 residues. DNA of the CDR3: TGTGCCAGCTCACCAACCCTGGGCTCAGTTAGTGGCTACACCTTC. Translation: CASSPTLGSVSGYTF.

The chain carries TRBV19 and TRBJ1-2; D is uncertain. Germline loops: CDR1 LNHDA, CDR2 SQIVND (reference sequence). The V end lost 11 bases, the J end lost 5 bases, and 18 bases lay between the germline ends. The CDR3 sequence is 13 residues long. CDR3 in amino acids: CASSWVTEYGYTF. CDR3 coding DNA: TGTGCCTCCAGCTGGGTAACAGAATATGGCTACACCTTC.

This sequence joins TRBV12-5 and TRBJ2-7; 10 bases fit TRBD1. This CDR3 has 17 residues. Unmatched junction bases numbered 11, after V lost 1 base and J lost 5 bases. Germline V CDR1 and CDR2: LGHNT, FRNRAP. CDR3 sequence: CASGLATLGQGIHEQYF. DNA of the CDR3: TGTGCTAGTGGTTTGGCAACCCTGGGACAGGGGATCCACGAGCAGTACTTC.

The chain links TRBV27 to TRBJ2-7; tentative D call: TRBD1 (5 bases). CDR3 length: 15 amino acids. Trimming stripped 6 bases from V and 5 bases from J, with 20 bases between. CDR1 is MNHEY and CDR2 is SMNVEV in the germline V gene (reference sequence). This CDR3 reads CASRRFRDDGNEQYF. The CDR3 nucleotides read TGTGCCAGCAGGCGGTTCAGGGATGACGGAAACGAGCAGTACTTC.

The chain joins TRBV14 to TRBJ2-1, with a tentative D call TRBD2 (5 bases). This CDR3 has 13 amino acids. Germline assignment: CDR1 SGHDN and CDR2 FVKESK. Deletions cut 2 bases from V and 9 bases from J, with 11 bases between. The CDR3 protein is CASSQTLAPEQFF. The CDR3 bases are TGTGCCAGCAGCCAAACCCTAGCCCCTGAGCAGTTCTTC.

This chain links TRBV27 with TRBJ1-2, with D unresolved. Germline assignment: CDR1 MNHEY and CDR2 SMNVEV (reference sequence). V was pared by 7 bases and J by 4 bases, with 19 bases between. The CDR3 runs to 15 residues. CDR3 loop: CASNSSPRATYGYTF. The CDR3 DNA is TGTGCCAGCAACTCTTCTCCGAGAGCAACCTATGGCTACACCTTC.

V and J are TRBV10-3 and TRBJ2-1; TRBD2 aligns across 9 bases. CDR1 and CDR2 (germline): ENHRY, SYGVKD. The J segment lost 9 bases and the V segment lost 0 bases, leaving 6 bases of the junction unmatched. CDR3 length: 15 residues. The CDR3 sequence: CAISESTSGRSEQFF. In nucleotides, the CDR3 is TGTGCCATCAGTGAGTCGACCAGCGGGAGGTCTGAGCAGTTCTTC.

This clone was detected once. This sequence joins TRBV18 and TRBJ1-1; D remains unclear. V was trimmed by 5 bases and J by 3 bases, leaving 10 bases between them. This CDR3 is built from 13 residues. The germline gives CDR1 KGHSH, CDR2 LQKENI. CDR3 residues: CASSGPADTEAFF. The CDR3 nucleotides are TGTGCCAGCTCAGGCCCCGCGGACACTGAAGCTTTCTTT.

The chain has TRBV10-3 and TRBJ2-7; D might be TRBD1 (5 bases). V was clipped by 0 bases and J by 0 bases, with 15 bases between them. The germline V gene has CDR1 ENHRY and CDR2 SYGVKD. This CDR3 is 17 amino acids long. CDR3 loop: CAISESRPGRNSYEQYF. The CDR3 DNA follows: TGTGCCATCAGTGAGTCGAGGCCAGGGCGAAACTCCTACGAGCAGTACTTC.

CDR3: CASSHRQGHYGYTF. CDR3 sequence (DNA): TGTGCCAGCAGCCACCGACAGGGCCACTATGGCTACACCTTC. The chain joins TRBV3-1 (or the pseudogene TRBV3-2) to TRBJ1-2; 7 bases match TRBD1. Germline lookup yields CDR1 LGHDT and CDR2 YNNKEL (reference sequence). The CDR3 is 14 residues long. The junction had 4 bases not matched to a gene; V was cut back by 3 bases and J by 3 bases.

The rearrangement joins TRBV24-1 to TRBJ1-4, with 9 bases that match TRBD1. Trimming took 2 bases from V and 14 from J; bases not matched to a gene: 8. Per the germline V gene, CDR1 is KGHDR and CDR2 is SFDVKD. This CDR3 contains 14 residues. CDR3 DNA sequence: TGTGCCACCAGTGATTCTTGGACCGGGACAGGGCTGTTTTTT. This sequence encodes CATSDSWTGTGLFF.

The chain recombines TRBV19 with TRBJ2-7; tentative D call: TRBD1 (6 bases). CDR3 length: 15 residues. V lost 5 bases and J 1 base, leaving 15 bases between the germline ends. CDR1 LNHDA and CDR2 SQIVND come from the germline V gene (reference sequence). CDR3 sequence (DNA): TGTGCCAGTAGTCGCAGGGGCGCCGGGTCCTACGAGCAGTACTTC. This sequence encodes CASSRRGAGSYEQYF. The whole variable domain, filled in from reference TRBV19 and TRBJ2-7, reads DGGITQSPKYLFRKEGQNVTLSCEQNLNHDAMYWYRQDPGQGLRLIYYSQIVNDFQKGDIAEGYSVSREKKESFPLTVTSAQKNPTAFYLCASSRRGAGSYEQYFGPGTRLTVT.

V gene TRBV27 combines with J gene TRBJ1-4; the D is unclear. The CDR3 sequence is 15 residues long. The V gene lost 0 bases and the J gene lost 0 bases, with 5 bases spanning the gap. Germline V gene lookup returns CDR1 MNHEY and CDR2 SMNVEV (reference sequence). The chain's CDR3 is CASSLSASTNEKLFF. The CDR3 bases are TGTGCCAGCAGTTTATCGGCCTCAACTAATGAAAAACTGTTTTTT.

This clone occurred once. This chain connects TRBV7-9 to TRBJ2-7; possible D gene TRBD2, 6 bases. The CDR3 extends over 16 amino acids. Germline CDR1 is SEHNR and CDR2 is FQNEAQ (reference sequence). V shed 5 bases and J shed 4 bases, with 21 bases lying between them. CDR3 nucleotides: TGTGCCAGCAGCGGTCGGACGGGGGAGACGGTGTACGAGCAGTACTTC. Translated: CASSGRTGETVYEQYF.

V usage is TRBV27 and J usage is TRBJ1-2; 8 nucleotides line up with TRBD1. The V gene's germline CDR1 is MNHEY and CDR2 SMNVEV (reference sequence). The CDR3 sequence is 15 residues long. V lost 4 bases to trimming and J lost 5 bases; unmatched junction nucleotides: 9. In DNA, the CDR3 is TGTGCCAGCAGTTGGGGGAGAGGACAGGGTTATGGCTACACCTTC. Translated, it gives CASSWGRGQGYGYTF.

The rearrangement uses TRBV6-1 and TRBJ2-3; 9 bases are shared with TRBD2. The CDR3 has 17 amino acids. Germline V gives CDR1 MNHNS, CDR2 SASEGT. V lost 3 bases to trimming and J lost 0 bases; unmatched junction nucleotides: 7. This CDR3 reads CASSEGLAGISTDTQYF. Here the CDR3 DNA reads TGTGCCAGCAGTGAGGGGCTAGCGGGGATAAGCACAGATACGCAGTATTTT.

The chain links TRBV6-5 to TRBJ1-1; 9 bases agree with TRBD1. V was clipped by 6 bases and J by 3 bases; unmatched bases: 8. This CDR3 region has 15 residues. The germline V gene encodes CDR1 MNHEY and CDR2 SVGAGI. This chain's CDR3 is CASSLGTGPDTEAFF. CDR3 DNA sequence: TGTGCCAGCAGCCTCGGGACAGGGCCCGACACTGAAGCTTTCTTT.

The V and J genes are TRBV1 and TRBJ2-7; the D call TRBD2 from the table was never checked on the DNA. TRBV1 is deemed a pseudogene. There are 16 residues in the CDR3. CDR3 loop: CTSPRFTSGRLLGQYF. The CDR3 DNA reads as TGCACCAGCCCAAGATTTACTAGCGGGAGATTGCTGGGGCAGTACTTC.

The CDR3 DNA reads as TGTGCCAGCACCCCGGCAGCAAAACTAGCGGGGGGAAACACCGGGGAGCTGTTTTTT. Translated: CASTPAAKLAGGNTGELFF. The chain uses TRBV6-2 or TRBV6-3 and TRBJ2-2, with TRBD2 matching over 12 bases. This CDR3 spans 19 amino acids. V lost 7 bases to trimming and J lost 2 bases; unmatched junction nucleotides: 14. Germline values: CDR1 MNHEY, CDR2 SVGEGT.